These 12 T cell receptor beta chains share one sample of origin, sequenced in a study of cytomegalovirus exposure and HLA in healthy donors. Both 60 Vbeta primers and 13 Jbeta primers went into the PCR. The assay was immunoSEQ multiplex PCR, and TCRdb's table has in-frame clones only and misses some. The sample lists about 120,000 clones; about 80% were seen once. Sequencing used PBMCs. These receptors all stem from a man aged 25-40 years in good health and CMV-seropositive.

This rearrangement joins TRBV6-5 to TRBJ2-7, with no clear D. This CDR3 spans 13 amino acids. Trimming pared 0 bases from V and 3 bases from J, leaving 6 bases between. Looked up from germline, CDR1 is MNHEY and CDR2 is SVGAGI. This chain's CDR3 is CASSYSTGYEQYF. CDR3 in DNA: TGTGCCAGCAGTTACTCGACGGGCTACGAGCAGTACTTC.

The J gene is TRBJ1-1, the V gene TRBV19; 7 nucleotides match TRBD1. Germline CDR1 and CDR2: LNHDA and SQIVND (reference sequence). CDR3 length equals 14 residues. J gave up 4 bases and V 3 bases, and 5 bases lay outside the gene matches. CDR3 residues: CASSILGGRTEAFF. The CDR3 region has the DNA TGTGCCAGTAGTATCCTAGGGGGCCGCACTGAAGCTTTCTTT.

The CDR3 here is CASSSQGVGYTF. The CDR3 DNA reads TGTGCCAGCAGTTCACAGGGCGTTGGCTACACCTTC. The chain couples TRBV27 to TRBJ1-2; D is perhaps TRBD1 (6 bases). V gave up 4 bases and J gave up 7 bases, with 10 bases separating them. The CDR3 is 12 residues long. Germline CDR1 is MNHEY and CDR2 is SMNVEV (reference sequence).

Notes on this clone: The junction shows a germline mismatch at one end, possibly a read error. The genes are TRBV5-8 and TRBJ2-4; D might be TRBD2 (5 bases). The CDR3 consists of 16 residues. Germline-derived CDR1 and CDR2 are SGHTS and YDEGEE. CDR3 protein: CASSLGMVLAKNSQYF. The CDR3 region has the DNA TGTGCCAGCAGCCTAGGGATGGTCCTAGCCAAAAACAGTCAGTACTTC. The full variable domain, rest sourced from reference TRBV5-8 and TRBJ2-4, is EAGVTQSPTHLIKTRGQQATLRCSPISGHTSVYWYQQALGLGLQFLLWYDEGEERNRGNFPPRFSGRQFPNYSSELNVNALELEDSALYLCASSLGMVLAKNSQYFGAGTRLSVL.

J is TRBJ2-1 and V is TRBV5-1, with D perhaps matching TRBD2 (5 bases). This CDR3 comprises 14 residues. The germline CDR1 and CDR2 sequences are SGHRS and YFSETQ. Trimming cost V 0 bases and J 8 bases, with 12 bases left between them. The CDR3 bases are TGCGCCAGCAGCTTGGTTCGGACTGCTTATGAGCAGTTCTTC. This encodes CASSLVRTAYEQFF. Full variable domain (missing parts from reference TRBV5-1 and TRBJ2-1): KAGVTQTPRYLIKTRGQQVTLSCSPISGHRSVSWYQQTPGQGLQFLFEYFSETQRNKGNFPGRFSGRQFSNSRSEMNVSTLELGDSALYLCASSLVRTAYEQFFGPGTRLTVL.

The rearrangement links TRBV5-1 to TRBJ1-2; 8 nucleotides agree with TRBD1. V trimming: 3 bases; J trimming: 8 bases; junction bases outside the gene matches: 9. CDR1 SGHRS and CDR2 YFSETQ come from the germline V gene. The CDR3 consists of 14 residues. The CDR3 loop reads CASSYGQGQGGYTF. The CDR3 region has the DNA TGCGCCAGCAGCTACGGACAGGGCCAAGGCGGCTACACCTTC.

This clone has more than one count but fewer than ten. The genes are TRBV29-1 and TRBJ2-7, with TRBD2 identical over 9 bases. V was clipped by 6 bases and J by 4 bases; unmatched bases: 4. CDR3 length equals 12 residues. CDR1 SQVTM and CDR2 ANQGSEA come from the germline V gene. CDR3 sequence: CSVGGGVYEQYF. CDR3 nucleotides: TGCAGCGTGGGCGGGGGGGTTTACGAGCAGTACTTC.

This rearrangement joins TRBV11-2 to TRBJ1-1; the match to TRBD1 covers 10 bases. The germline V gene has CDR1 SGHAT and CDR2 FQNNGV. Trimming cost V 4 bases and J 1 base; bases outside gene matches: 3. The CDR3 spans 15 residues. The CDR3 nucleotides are TGTGCCAGCAGCTCGGGACAGGGGACGAACACTGAAGCTTTCTTT. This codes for CASSSGQGTNTEAFF.

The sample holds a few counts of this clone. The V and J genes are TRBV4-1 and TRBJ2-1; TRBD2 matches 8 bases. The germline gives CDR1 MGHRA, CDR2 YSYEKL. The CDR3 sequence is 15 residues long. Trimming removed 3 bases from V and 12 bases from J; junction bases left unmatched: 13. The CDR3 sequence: CASSQIAGTSRGQFF. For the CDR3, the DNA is TGCGCCAGCAGCCAGATAGCGGGGACTTCTAGGGGGCAGTTCTTC.

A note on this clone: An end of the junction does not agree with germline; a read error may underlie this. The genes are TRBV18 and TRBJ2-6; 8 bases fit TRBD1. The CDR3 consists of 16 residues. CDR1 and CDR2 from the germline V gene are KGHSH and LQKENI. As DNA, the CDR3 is TGTGCCAGCTCAGCCGACAGGGGCGCCGGGGCCAACGGCCTGACTTTC. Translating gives CASSADRGAGANGLTF.

CDR3 amino acids: CASSLTRGLWETQYF. The CDR3 nucleotides read TGCGCCAGCAGCTTGACGCGGGGGTTGTGGGAGACCCAGTACTTC. The chain employs TRBV5-1 and TRBJ2-5; 7 bases match TRBD2. Germline CDR1 reads SGHRS; CDR2 reads YFSETQ. With 1 base clipped from V and 5 bases from J, the junction kept 8 bases outside the gene matches. The CDR3 is made up of 15 amino acids.

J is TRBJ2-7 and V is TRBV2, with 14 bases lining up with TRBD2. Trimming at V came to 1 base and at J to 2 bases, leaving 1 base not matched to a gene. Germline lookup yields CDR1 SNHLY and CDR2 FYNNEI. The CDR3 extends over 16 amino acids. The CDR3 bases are TGTGCCAGCAGTGAAGGACTAGCGGGAGGGACCTACGAGCAGTACTTC. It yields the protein CASSEGLAGGTYEQYF.